Following are 21 T cell receptor beta chains from one sample sequenced in a study of blood T cell repertoires in COVID-19. Some clones are missing from TCRdb's copy, which holds only in-frame ones; the method was immunoSEQ multiplex PCR. Of over 100,000 clones in the sample, 70% to 90% were seen once. The sample was peripheral blood. These receptors were collected from a man over 45 with active COVID-19.

The chain joins TRBV7-3 to TRBJ2-5; a possible D gene is TRBD2 (6 bases). Deletions cut 3 bases from V and 5 bases from J, with 10 bases between. Germline CDR1 is SGHTA and CDR2 is FQGTGA. The CDR3 runs 13 residues. The CDR3 DNA sequence: TGTGCCAGCAGCTTTGGCCGGGGGGAGACCCAGTACTTC. This codes for CASSFGRGETQYF.

The V gene is TRBV6-5, the J gene TRBJ1-5; no reliable D call. Germline V gives CDR1 MNHEY, CDR2 SVGAGI. This CDR3 has 15 amino acids. V shed 0 bases and J shed 5 bases, with 11 bases lying between them. Here the CDR3 reads CASSYSNAGDQPQHF. For the CDR3, the DNA is TGTGCCAGCAGTTACTCCAATGCAGGTGATCAGCCCCAGCATTTT.

The gene calls are TRBV20-1 and TRBJ2-7, with a tentative D call TRBD1 (6 bases). Germline V gives CDR1 DFQATT, CDR2 SNEGSKA (reference sequence). The CDR3 totals 11 residues. The CDR3 loop reads CSVRDTYEQYF. The CDR3 nucleotides read TGCAGCGTGAGGGACACCTACGAGCAGTACTTC.

The genes are TRBV4-1 and TRBJ1-4, with D uncertain. The CDR3 has 14 residues. V lost 2 bases and J 8 bases, leaving 12 bases between the germline ends. From germline, CDR1 is MGHRA and CDR2 YSYEKL. DNA for the CDR3: TGCGCCAGCAGCCAACCGAGCGTGACCGAAAAACTGTTTTTT. This codes for CASSQPSVTEKLFF.

This chain links TRBV7-2 with TRBJ2-1, with 10 nucleotides matching TRBD1. Germline values: CDR1 SGHTA, CDR2 FQGNSA. With 5 bases clipped from V and 2 bases from J, the junction kept 3 bases outside the gene matches. There are 15 residues in the CDR3. CDR3 in amino acids: CASSPGTGAYNEQFF. The CDR3 DNA reads TGTGCCAGCAGCCCCGGGACAGGGGCCTACAATGAGCAGTTCTTC.

V and J are TRBV18 and TRBJ1-6; D call uncertain. The germline CDR1 and CDR2 sequences are KGHSH and LQKENI. With 3 bases removed from V and 4 bases from J, the gap between germline ends came to 10 bases. This CDR3 region has 15 residues. DNA of the CDR3: TGTGCCAGCTCACCCCAGACAACTTATAATTCACCCCTCCACTTT. Its translation: CASSPQTTYNSPLHF.

The chain recombines TRBV27 with TRBJ2-1; the match to TRBD2 covers 13 bases. This CDR3 region has 16 residues. V shed 6 bases, J shed 6 bases, and the junction held 8 bases outside the gene matches. In germline, CDR1 is MNHEY, CDR2 SMNVEV (reference sequence). The CDR3 region has the DNA TGTGCCAGCAGGACGACTAGCGGGGGGCCAGGCAATGAGCAGTTCTTC. This translates into CASRTTSGGPGNEQFF.

This rearrangement joins TRBV19 to TRBJ1-1; D gene unclear. V gave up 9 bases and J gave up 6 bases, with 8 bases separating them. The germline gives CDR1 LNHDA, CDR2 SQIVND (reference sequence). This CDR3 is built from 10 residues. CDR3 loop: CASSSSEAFF. CDR3 sequence (DNA): TGTGCCAGCAGTTCGTCTGAAGCTTTCTTT.

The CDR3 here is CASSQVLAGVWTDTQYF. The CDR3, as DNA: TGCGCCAGCAGCCAAGTTTTAGCGGGGGTTTGGACAGATACGCAGTATTTT. The V and J genes are TRBV4-1 and TRBJ2-3, with 9 bases aligning to TRBD2. V dropped 1 base and J dropped 3; count of bases not matched to a gene: 8. This CDR3 has 17 amino acids. CDR1 MGHRA and CDR2 YSYEKL come from the germline V gene.

V is TRBV9 and J is TRBJ2-6; 7 positions match TRBD1. Per the germline V gene, CDR1 is SGDLS and CDR2 is YYNGEE. V was clipped by 0 bases and J by 1 base; unmatched bases: 7. The CDR3 sequence is 18 residues long. CDR3 loop: CASSVVARGWSGANVLTF. The DNA of the CDR3 is TGTGCCAGCAGCGTAGTGGCCAGGGGGTGGTCTGGGGCCAACGTCCTGACTTTC.

The chain couples TRBV6-6 to TRBJ1-2; the match to TRBD1 covers 7 bases. V gave up 6 bases and J gave up 4 bases; unmatched junction bases: 8. The V gene's germline CDR1 is MNHNY and CDR2 SVGAGI (reference sequence). The CDR3 runs to 14 residues. CDR3 sequence: CASSQQGSIYGYTF. The CDR3 region has the DNA TGTGCCAGCAGCCAACAGGGGTCGATCTATGGCTACACCTTC.

The CDR3 sequence is CASSSPWGGLQDEQFF. In DNA form, the CDR3 reads TGTGCCAGCAGCTCTCCCTGGGGGGGACTACAGGATGAGCAGTTCTTC. The chain has TRBV11-2 and TRBJ2-1, with 7 nucleotides matching TRBD2. The germline CDR1 and CDR2 sequences are SGHAT and FQNNGV. J was trimmed by 8 bases and V by 4 bases; bases with no gene match: 14. This CDR3 spans 16 amino acids.

The chain employs TRBV2 and TRBJ2-7; TRBD2 agrees at 8 bases. The CDR3 has 13 residues. Germline V lookup: CDR1 SNHLY, CDR2 FYNNEI. The CDR3: CVTKRGWTYEQYF. The CDR3 coding sequence is TGTGTCACTAAGCGGGGGTGGACCTACGAGCAGTACTTC.

In DNA form, the CDR3 reads TGTGCCAGCAGCCAGGTGGGACCTCGAGAGGGGGCCAACTACGAGCAGTACTTC. Residues: CASSQVGPREGANYEQYF. This chain links TRBV3-1 (or the pseudogene TRBV3-2) with TRBJ2-7; 7 bases line up with TRBD1. Trimming cost V 3 bases and J 3 bases; bases outside gene matches: 17. Germline V gives CDR1 LGHDT, CDR2 YNNKEL (reference sequence). The CDR3 is made up of 18 amino acids.

The rearrangement joins TRBV6-1 to TRBJ1-1; 8 bases are shared with TRBD1. The CDR3 has 16 residues. V trimming: 3 bases; J trimming: 2 bases; junction bases outside the gene matches: 8. Looked up from germline, CDR1 is MNHNS and CDR2 is SASEGT. As DNA, the CDR3 is TGTGCCAGCAGTGAGCAGGGGGCTTCTAGAAACACTGAAGCTTTCTTT. This translates into CASSEQGASRNTEAFF.

The chain combines TRBV29-1 with TRBJ1-1; tentatively, D is TRBD1 (5 bases). The CDR3 length is 13 residues. The germline CDR1 and CDR2 sequences are SQVTM and ANQGSEA. The ends were cut back, 4 bases at V and 2 bases at J, with 11 bases in the middle. In DNA, the CDR3 is TGCAGCGTTGCCCGGGACTCCAACACTGAAGCTTTCTTT. This encodes CSVARDSNTEAFF. Full variable domain (remainder filled in from reference TRBV29-1 and TRBJ1-1): SAVISQKPSRDICQRGTSLTIQCQVDSQVTMMFWYRQQPGQSLTLIATANQGSEATYESGFVIDKFPISRPNLTFSTLTVSNMSPEDSSIYLCSVARDSNTEAFFGQGTRLTVV.

This chain uses TRBV10-3 with TRBJ2-7; possible D gene TRBD1, 5 bases. Per the germline V gene, CDR1 is ENHRY and CDR2 is SYGVKD. The CDR3 loop spans 14 amino acids. Trimming pared 7 bases from V and 3 bases from J, leaving 16 bases between. CDR3 sequence reads: CAIMARQGNYEQYF. The CDR3 bases are TGTGCCATCATGGCGCGGCAGGGTAACTACGAGCAGTACTTC.

The gene calls are TRBV2 and TRBJ1-2, with a possible D match to TRBD1 (6 bases). Trimming pared 7 bases from V and 2 bases from J, leaving 14 bases between. The CDR3 runs 14 residues. Germline lookup yields CDR1 SNHLY and CDR2 FYNNEI. The CDR3 DNA is TGTGCCAGCACCCGGGAGGGGGTAAACTATGGCTACACCTTC. This translates into CASTREGVNYGYTF.

This chain uses TRBV4-2 with TRBJ2-7; the D is unclear. Germline V gives CDR1 LGHNA, CDR2 YNFKEQ. The CDR3 is 15 residues long. With 0 bases removed from V and 7 bases from J, the gap between germline ends came to 16 bases. The CDR3 protein is CASSQDSETAREQYF. The CDR3 DNA follows: TGTGCCAGCAGCCAAGATTCCGAGACGGCGAGGGAGCAGTACTTC.

This chain uses TRBV10-3 with TRBJ1-1; the match to TRBD1 covers 7 bases. J lost 5 bases, V lost 7 bases, and 10 bases had no gene match. The CDR3 runs to 14 residues. Germline loops: CDR1 ENHRY, CDR2 SYGVKD. This CDR3 reads CAITNSTGRTEAFF. CDR3 DNA sequence: TGTGCCATCACTAATTCGACAGGGCGAACTGAAGCTTTCTTT.

This chain uses TRBV11-2 with TRBJ1-6; TRBD1 matches at 12 bases. CDR1 and CDR2 (germline): SGHAT, FQNNGV. This CDR3 is built from 17 residues. The V and J ends lost 4 bases and 7 bases, in that order; junction bases with no gene match: 8. The CDR3 nucleotides are TGTGCCAGCAGCTCCGGGACAGGGGGCAAAGGGAATTCACCCCTCCACTTT. Residues: CASSSGTGGKGNSPLHF.